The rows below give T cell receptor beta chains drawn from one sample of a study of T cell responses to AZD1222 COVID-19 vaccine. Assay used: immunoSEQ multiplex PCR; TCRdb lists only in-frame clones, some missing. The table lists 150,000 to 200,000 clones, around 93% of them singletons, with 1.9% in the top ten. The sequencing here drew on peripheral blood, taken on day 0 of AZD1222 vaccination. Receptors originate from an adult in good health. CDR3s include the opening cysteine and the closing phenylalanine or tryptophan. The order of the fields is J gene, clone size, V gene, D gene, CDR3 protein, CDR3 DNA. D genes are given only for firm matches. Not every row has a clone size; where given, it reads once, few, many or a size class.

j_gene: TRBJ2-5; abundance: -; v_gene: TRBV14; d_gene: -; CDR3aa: CASSQDPGGWETQYF; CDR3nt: TGTGCCAGCAGCCAAGACCCTGGGGGATGGGAGACCCAGTACTTC
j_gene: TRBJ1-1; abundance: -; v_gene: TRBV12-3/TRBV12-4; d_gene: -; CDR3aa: CASSLGQEAFF; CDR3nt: TGTGCCAGCAGCCTCGGACAGGAAGCTTTCTTT
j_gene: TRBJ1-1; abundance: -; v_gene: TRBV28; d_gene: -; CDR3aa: CASSGPGTPNTEAFF; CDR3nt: TGTGCCAGCAGTGGCCCCGGGACACCGAACACTGAAGCTTTCTTT
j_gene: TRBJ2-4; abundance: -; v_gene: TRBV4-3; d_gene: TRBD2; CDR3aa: CASSQEGGGGAAKNIQYF; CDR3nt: TGCGCCAGCAGCCAAGAGGGCGGCGGGGGGGCGGCCAAAAACATTCAGTACTTC
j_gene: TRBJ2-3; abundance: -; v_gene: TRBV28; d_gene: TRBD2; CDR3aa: CATGTSGTHTDTQYF; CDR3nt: TGTGCCACCGGGACTAGCGGGACGCACACAGATACGCAGTATTTT
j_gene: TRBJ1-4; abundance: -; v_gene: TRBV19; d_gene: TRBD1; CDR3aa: CASSIPGQLNEKLFF; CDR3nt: TGTGCCAGTAGTATACCGGGACAGCTAAATGAAAAACTGTTTTTT
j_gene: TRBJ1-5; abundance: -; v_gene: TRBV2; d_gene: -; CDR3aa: CASQGGSNQPQHF; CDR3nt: TGTGCCAGCCAAGGGGGGAGCAATCAGCCCCAGCATTTT
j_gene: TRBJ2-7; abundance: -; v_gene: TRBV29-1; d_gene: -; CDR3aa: CSVGSYEQYF; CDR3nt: TGCAGCGTTGGGTCCTACGAGCAGTACTTC
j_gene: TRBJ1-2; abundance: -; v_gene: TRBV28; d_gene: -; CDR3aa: CASSLGLGVYGYTF; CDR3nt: TGTGCCAGCAGTTTAGGATTGGGGGTCTATGGCTACACCTTC
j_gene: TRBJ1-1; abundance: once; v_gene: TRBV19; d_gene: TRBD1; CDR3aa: CASSIQGTGRTEAFF; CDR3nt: TGTGCCAGTAGTATTCAAGGGACAGGGCGGACTGAAGCTTTCTTT
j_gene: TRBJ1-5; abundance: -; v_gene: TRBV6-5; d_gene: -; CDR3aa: CASSPYWNQPQHF; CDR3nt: TGTGCCAGCAGTCCGTATTGGAATCAGCCCCAGCATTTT
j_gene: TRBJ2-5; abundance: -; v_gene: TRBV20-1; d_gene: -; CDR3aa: CSASWTTGLYRTQYF; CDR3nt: TGCAGTGCTAGTTGGACGACAGGCCTATACCGGACCCAGTACTTC
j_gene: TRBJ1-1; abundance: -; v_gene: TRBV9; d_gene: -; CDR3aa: CASSVHETDLINTEAFF; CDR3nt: TGTGCCAGCAGCGTCCACGAGACAGACTTAATTAACACTGAAGCTTTCTTT
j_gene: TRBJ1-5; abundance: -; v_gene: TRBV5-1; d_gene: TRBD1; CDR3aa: CASSPRGESNQPQHF; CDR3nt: TGCGCCAGCAGCCCCAGGGGGGAGAGCAATCAGCCCCAGCATTTT
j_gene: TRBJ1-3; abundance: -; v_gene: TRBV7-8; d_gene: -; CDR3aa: CASSFPGGGNTIYF; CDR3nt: TGTGCCAGCAGCTTCCCTGGCGGAGGAAACACCATATATTTT
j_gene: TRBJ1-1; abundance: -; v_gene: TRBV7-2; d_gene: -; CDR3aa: CASSLVGISTAEAFF; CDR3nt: TGTGCCAGCAGCTTAGTGGGTATTTCGACCGCTGAAGCTTTCTTT
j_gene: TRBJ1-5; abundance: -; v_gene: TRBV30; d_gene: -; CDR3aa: CAWRQGPQGPQHF; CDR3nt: TGTGCCTGGAGACAGGGCCCTCAAGGGCCCCAGCATTTT
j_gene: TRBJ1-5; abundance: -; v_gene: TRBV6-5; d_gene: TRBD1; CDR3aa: CASSLTGTGGQPQHF; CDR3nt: TGTGCCAGCAGTTTAACCGGGACAGGGGGTCAGCCCCAGCATTTT
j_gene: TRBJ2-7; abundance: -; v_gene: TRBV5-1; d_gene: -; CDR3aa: CASNPQPGSLYEQYF; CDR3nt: TGCGCCAGCAACCCCCAGCCAGGGAGCCTGTACGAGCAGTACTTC
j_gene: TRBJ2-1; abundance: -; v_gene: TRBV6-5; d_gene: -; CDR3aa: CASSYLNEQFF; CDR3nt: TGTGCCAGCAGTTACCTCAATGAGCAGTTCTTC
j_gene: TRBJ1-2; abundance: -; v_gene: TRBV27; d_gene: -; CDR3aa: CASSSSPGTPRTF; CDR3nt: TGTGCCAGCAGTTCATCTCCGGGAACCCCGAGGACCTTC
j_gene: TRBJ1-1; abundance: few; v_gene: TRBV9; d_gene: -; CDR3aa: CASSVSPGQGTEAFF; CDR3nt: TGTGCCAGCAGCGTTTCCCCGGGGCAGGGCACTGAAGCTTTCTTT
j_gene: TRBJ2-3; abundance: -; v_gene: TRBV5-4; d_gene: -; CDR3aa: CASSLTAATDTQYF; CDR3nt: TGTGCCAGCAGCTTAACAGCTGCCACAGATACGCAGTATTTT
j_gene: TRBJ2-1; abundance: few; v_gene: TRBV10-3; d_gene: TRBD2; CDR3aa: CATNRGSSYNEQFF; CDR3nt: TGTGCCACCAATCGCGGGAGCTCCTACAATGAGCAGTTCTTC